This T cell receptor beta chain was identified in a study of T cell repertoires in ileal Crohn's disease. Study as a whole: About half of patients got postoperative therapy: around ten thiopurines, about 20 anti-TNF.

The method was immunoSEQ multiplex PCR; TCRdb's version includes in-frame clones alone and lacks a portion of them. Of under 15,000 clones listed, 80% to 90% are singletons. Time point indicated: neoterminal ileum biopsy at postoperative endoscopy, about 6 months after surgery. The sequence derives from an adult with Crohn's disease. Material: ileal tissue.

CDR3 residues: CASSLRGQGTYEQYF. The CDR3 DNA reads TGCGCCAGCAGCTTGCGGGGACAAGGGACCTACGAGCAGTACTTC. The rearrangement uses TRBV5-1 and TRBJ2-7; a possible D gene is TRBD1 (6 bases). The V end was cut by 1 base, the J end by 2 bases, with 13 bases between. The germline CDR1 and CDR2 sequences are SGHRS and YFSETQ. CDR3 size: 15 residues.